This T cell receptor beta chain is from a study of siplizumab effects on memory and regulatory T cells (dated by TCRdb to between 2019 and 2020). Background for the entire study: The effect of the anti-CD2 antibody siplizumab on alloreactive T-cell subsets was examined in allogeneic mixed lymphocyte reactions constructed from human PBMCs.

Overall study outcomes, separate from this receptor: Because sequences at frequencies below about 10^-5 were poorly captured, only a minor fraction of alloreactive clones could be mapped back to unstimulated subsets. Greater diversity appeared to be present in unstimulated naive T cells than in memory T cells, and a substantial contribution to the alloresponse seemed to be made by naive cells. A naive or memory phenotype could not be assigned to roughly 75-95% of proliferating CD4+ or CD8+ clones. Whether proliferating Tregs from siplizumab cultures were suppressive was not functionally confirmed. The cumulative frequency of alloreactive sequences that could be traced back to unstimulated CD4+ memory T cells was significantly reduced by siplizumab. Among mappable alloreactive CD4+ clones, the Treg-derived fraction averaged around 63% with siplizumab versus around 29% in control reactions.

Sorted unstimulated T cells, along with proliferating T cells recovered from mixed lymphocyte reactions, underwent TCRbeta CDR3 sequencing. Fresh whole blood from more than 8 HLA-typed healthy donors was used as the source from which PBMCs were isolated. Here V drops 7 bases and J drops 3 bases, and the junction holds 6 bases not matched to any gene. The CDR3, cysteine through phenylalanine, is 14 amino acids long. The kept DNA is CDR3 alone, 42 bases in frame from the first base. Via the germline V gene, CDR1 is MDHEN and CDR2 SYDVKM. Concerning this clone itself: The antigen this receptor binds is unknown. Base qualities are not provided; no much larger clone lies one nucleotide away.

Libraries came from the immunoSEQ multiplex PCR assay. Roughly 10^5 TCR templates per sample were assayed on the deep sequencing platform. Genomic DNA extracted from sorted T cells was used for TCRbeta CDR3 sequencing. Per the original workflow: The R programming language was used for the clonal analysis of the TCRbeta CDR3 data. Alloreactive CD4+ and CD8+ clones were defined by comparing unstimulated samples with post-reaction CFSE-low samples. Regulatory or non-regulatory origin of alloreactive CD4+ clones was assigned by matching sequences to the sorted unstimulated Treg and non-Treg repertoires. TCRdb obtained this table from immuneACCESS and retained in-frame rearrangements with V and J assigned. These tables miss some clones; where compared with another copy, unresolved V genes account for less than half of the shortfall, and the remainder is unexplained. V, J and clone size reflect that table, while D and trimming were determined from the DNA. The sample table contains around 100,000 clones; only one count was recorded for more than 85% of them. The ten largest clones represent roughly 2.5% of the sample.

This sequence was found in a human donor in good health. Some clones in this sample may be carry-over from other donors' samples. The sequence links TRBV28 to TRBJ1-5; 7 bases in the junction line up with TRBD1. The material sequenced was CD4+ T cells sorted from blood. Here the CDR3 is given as CASTLGQYNQPQHF. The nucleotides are TGTGCCAGCACACTGGGACAGTACAATCAGCCCCAGCATTTT.